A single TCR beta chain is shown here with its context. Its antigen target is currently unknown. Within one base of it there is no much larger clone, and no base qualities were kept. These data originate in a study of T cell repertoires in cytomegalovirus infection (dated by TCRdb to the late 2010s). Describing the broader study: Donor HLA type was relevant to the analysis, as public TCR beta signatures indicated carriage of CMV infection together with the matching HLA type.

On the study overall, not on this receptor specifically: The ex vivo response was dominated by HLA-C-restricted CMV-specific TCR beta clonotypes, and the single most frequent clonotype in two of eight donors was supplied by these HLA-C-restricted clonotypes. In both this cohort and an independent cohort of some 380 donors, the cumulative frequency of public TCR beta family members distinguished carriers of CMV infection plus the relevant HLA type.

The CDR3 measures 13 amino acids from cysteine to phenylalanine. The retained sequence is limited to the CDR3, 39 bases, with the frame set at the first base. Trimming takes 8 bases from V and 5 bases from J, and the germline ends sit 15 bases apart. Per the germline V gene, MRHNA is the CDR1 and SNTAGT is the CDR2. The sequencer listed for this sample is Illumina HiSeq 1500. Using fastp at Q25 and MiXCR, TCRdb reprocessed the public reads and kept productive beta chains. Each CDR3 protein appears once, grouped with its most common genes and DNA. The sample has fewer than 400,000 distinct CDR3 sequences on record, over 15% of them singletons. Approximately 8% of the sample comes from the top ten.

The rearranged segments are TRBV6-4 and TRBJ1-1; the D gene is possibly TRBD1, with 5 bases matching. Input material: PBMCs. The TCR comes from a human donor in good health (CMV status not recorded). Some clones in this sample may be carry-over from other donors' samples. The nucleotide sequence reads TGTGCCAGCTCCGCTGAGGGGATGACTGAAGCTTTCTTT. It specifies CASSAEGMTEAFF.